Each of the 30 T cell receptor beta chains below was sequenced from the same sample in a study of blood T cell repertoires in COVID-19. This table comes from immunoSEQ multiplex PCR, and its TCRdb copy is limited to in-frame clones, with some not included. The repertoire includes under 200,000 clones, about 88% of them detected once, and approximately 5.6% sits in the top ten. The sample consisted of peripheral blood. The receptors here all came from a middle-aged man with active or convalescent COVID-19.

V and J are TRBV2 and TRBJ2-2; perhaps TRBD2 as D (6 bases). V was shortened by 8 bases and J by 3 bases, with 10 bases between the two germline ends. The germline gives CDR1 SNHLY, CDR2 FYNNEI. The CDR3 length is 13 residues. The CDR3 DNA reads as TGTGCCAGCGGCCCGGGAGACACCGGGGAGCTGTTTTTT. Residues: CASGPGDTGELFF.

This clone was counted once. The rearrangement joins TRBV24-1 to TRBJ2-1; 7 nucleotides line up with TRBD2. The CDR3 totals 18 residues. Germline CDR1 and CDR2: KGHDR and SFDVKD. Unmatched junction bases numbered 11, after V lost 0 bases and J lost 4 bases. CDR3 loop: CATSDLPPVSGLYNEQFF. In DNA form, the CDR3 reads TGTGCCACCAGTGATTTGCCCCCGGTTAGCGGGTTATACAATGAGCAGTTCTTC.

V usage is TRBV11-3 and J usage is TRBJ2-1; D uncertain. CDR1 SGHNT and CDR2 YENEEA come from the germline V gene. Deletions cut 0 bases from V and 5 bases from J, with 17 bases between. This CDR3 has 17 residues. For the CDR3, the DNA is TGTGCCAGCAGCTTAGATTACGGCTTCGTGGGCGACAATGAGCAGTTCTTC. Residues: CASSLDYGFVGDNEQFF. Full variable domain (missing parts from reference TRBV11-3 and TRBJ2-1): EAGVVQSPRYKIIEKKQPVAFWCNPISGHNTLYWYLQNLGQGPELLIRYENEEAVDDSQLPKDRFSAERLKGVDSTLKIQPAELGDSAVYLCASSLDYGFVGDNEQFFGPGTRLTVL.

The V gene is TRBV10-3, the J gene TRBJ2-7; D perhaps matches TRBD1 (6 bases). The CDR3 covers 14 residues. Germline loops: CDR1 ENHRY, CDR2 SYGVKD. V dropped 0 bases and J dropped 3 bases, with 9 bases sitting between them. CDR3 sequence (DNA): TGTGCCATCAGTGAGTCCGGCAGGGGCTACGAGCAGTACTTC. Amino acids: CAISESGRGYEQYF.

The CDR3 is CASSQEGQGREQYF. The DNA of the CDR3 is TGCGCCAGCAGCCAAGAGGGGCAGGGTCGCGAGCAGTACTTC. The V and J genes are TRBV4-1 and TRBJ2-7; D is perhaps TRBD1 (5 bases). V dropped 0 bases and J dropped 6 bases, with 12 bases sitting between them. In germline, CDR1 is MGHRA, CDR2 YSYEKL. The CDR3 loop spans 14 amino acids.

The rearrangement uses TRBV5-1 and TRBJ2-1; D is uncertain. V gave up 1 base and J gave up 8 bases, with 16 bases separating them. This CDR3 spans 15 amino acids. Germline V gene lookup returns CDR1 SGHRS and CDR2 YFSETQ. As DNA, the CDR3 is TGCGCCAGCAGCTTGACTGATAATGAGGTCGATGAGCAGTTCTTC. It encodes CASSLTDNEVDEQFF.

The chain combines TRBV9 with TRBJ2-1; 8 bases are a match to TRBD2. The CDR3 is 18 residues long. J was trimmed by 2 bases and V by 3 bases; bases with no gene match: 13. Germline lookup yields CDR1 SGDLS and CDR2 YYNGEE. In DNA form, the CDR3 reads TGTGCCAGCAGCGGCCGATCGGGAGGGCCTCGTACCTACAATGAGCAGTTCTTC. Protein sequence: CASSGRSGGPRTYNEQFF.

This chain uses TRBV4-1 with TRBJ2-2, with no clear D. The CDR3 runs 13 residues. The germline gives CDR1 MGHRA, CDR2 YSYEKL. Deletions cut 1 base from V and 6 bases from J, with 6 bases between. The CDR3 region has the DNA TGCGCCAGCAGCCAAGTATCTTCCGGGGAGCTGTTTTTT. Protein sequence: CASSQVSSGELFF.

As DNA, the CDR3 is TGTGCCAGCAGCGTTTCCCCCGGGGAGAGCTCCTACAATGAGCAGTTCTTC. It translates to CASSVSPGESSYNEQFF. The V call is TRBV14, the J call TRBJ2-1; D is perhaps TRBD2 (5 bases). Germline assignment: CDR1 SGHDN and CDR2 FVKESK. The V gene lost 5 bases and the J gene lost 0 bases, with 17 bases spanning the gap. The CDR3 sequence is 17 residues long.

The rearrangement uses TRBV6-5 and TRBJ1-6; a weak D match, TRBD1 (5 bases). The CDR3 loop spans 15 amino acids. Germline CDR1 and CDR2: MNHEY and SVGAGI. V shed 6 bases and J shed 0 bases, with 9 bases lying between them. The CDR3 region has the DNA TGTGCCAGCAGGGGGCGGCACTCCTATAATTCACCCCTCCACTTT. The encoded protein is CASRGRHSYNSPLHF.

The CDR3 coding sequence is TGTGCCAGCAGCACGACCGGGACAGACTACGAGCAGTACTTC. This sequence encodes CASSTTGTDYEQYF. The chain has TRBV9 and TRBJ2-7, with TRBD1 identical over 7 bases. The CDR3 is made up of 14 amino acids. The germline V gene has CDR1 SGDLS and CDR2 YYNGEE. V lost 4 bases to trimming and J lost 3 bases; unmatched junction nucleotides: 7.

The count of this clone is one. The J gene is TRBJ2-3, the V gene TRBV6-2 or TRBV6-3, with D maybe TRBD2 (5 bases). Looked up from germline, CDR1 is MNHEY and CDR2 is SVGEGT. This CDR3 is built from 18 residues. V was clipped by 0 bases and J by 0 bases, with 16 bases between them. The CDR3 coding sequence is TGTGCCAGCAGTTACTCGAGCAGAGGGAAAGGAAGCACAGATACGCAGTATTTT. This gives the protein CASSYSSRGKGSTDTQYF.

The rearrangement joins TRBV16 to TRBJ1-5; D possibly corresponds to TRBD1 (5 bases). V lost 4 bases and J lost 4, with 14 bases in between. CDR1 and CDR2 (germline): KGHSY, FQNENV. The length of the CDR3 is 15 residues. CDR3 in DNA: TGTGCCAGCAGCCCCACGGGGGTCCGTAATCAGCCCCAGCATTTT. Translation: CASSPTGVRNQPQHF.

This chain joins TRBV19 and TRBJ1-5; TRBD1 aligns across 8 bases. The germline CDR1 and CDR2 sequences are LNHDA and SQIVND (reference sequence). The CDR3 is 14 residues long. The V gene end was trimmed by 6 bases and the J gene end by 7 bases; junction bases not matched to a gene: 8. The CDR3 loop reads CASRPDRANQPQHF. The CDR3 DNA sequence: TGTGCCAGTAGACCGGACAGGGCAAACCAGCCCCAGCATTTT.

V usage is TRBV6-5 and J usage is TRBJ1-1; TRBD1 might be the D (5 bases). The germline V gene has CDR1 MNHEY and CDR2 SVGAGI. The V end lost 7 bases, the J end lost 10 bases, and 25 bases lay between the germline ends. The CDR3 contains 15 residues. CDR3 DNA sequence: TGTGCCAGCATGTCGGAGCAGGGCGCAACGAAACGAGCTTTCTTT. Amino acid sequence: CASMSEQGATKRAFF.

This sequence joins TRBV6-2 or TRBV6-3 and TRBJ1-2; D might be TRBD1 (6 bases). Between the trimmed V and J ends, which lost 4 bases and 6 bases, there was a span of 15 bases. Germline-derived CDR1 and CDR2 are MNHEY and SVGEGT. The CDR3 length is 14 residues. The CDR3 coding sequence is TGTGCCAGCAGTTCCTCTAAGGGGGTCAATGGCTACACCTTC. Translating it yields CASSSSKGVNGYTF.

The rearrangement joins TRBV6-5 to TRBJ1-2; 7 bases agree with TRBD1. This CDR3 is 14 amino acids long. V lost 5 bases and J lost 0; bases outside the gene matches: 3. Germline V CDR1 and CDR2: MNHEY, SVGAGI. The DNA for the CDR3 is TGTGCCAGCAGTCCGACAGGGCCTAACTATGGCTACACCTTC. Encoded protein: CASSPTGPNYGYTF.

The rearrangement links TRBV7-9 to TRBJ1-5; D is unresolved. Per germline, CDR1 SEHNR and CDR2 FQNEAQ (reference sequence). The CDR3 contains 16 residues. Trimming left V 1 base short and J 4 bases short, with 14 bases between. The CDR3 coding sequence is TGTGCCAGCAGCTTAGTGAGCGGGGTCCGAAATCAGCCCCAGCATTTT. This gives the protein CASSLVSGVRNQPQHF. The whole variable domain, remainder taken from reference TRBV7-9 and TRBJ1-5, is DTGVSQNPRHKITKRGQNVTFRCDPISEHNRLYWYRQTLGQGPEFLTYFQNEAQLEKSRLLSDRFSAERPKGSFSTLEIQRTEQGDSAMYLCASSLVSGVRNQPQHFGDGTRLSIL.

The gene calls are TRBV19 and TRBJ1-1; possibly TRBD1 for D (5 bases). Trimming took 7 bases from V and 0 from J, leaving 9 bases between them. Per germline, CDR1 LNHDA and CDR2 SQIVND (reference sequence). The CDR3 length is 13 residues. DNA for the CDR3: TGTGCCAGTAACCAGGGAATGAACACTGAAGCTTTCTTT. Translating gives CASNQGMNTEAFF.

The chain couples TRBV28 to TRBJ1-4, with D unresolved. Looked up from germline, CDR1 is MDHEN and CDR2 is SYDVKM. Between the trimmed V and J ends, which lost 5 bases and 8 bases, there was a span of 15 bases. This CDR3 contains 14 residues. The CDR3 nucleotides read TGTGCCAGCAGTATAAGAGGTCGGAGGGAAAAACTGTTTTTT. As protein: CASSIRGRREKLFF.

This chain connects TRBV27 to TRBJ2-7; a weak D match, TRBD1 (5 bases). V was clipped by 5 bases and J by 1 base, with 12 bases between them. The CDR3 is 14 residues long. Germline CDR1 MNHEY, CDR2 SMNVEV (reference sequence). The CDR3 spells CASSRPTESYEQYF. CDR3 DNA sequence: TGTGCCAGCAGTCGCCCGACAGAATCCTACGAGCAGTACTTC.

The V gene is TRBV10-3, the J gene TRBJ1-2; TRBD1 might be the D (6 bases). Germline lookup yields CDR1 ENHRY and CDR2 SYGVKD. Trimming shortened V by 6 bases and J by 2 bases, and 13 bases separated the two germline ends. CDR3 size: 14 residues. DNA of the CDR3: TGTGCCATCAGAGACTCCGGGACAAACTATGGCTACACCTTC. It is translated as CAIRDSGTNYGYTF.

This clone appeared once. The J gene is TRBJ2-3, the V gene TRBV7-9; 10 nucleotides align to TRBD2. The V and J ends lost 0 bases and 2 bases, in that order; junction bases with no gene match: 5. Germline lookup yields CDR1 SEHNR and CDR2 FQNEAQ (reference sequence). This CDR3 spans 17 amino acids. The CDR3 DNA reads as TGTGCCAGCAGCTTAGCTCTAGCGGGGGCGTCCACAGATACGCAGTATTTT. This codes for CASSLALAGASTDTQYF.

The V call is TRBV7-2, the J call TRBJ2-3; TRBD2 matches 9 bases. CDR1 SGHTA and CDR2 FQGNSA come from the germline V gene. CDR3 size: 13 residues. The J segment lost 4 bases and the V segment lost 8 bases, leaving 4 bases of the junction unmatched. CDR3 DNA: TGTGCCAGCCGCCGCGGGGGGGCAGATACGCAGTATTTT. As protein: CASRRGGADTQYF.

This clone turned up a few times. J is TRBJ1-1 and V is TRBV28; a weak D match, TRBD1 (5 bases). Germline V gene data show CDR1 as MDHEN and CDR2 as SYDVKM. V lost 5 bases and J lost 4, with 17 bases in between. This CDR3 region has 15 residues. CDR3 in DNA: TGTGCCAGCAGTGGCTCCCATGGCAGGGTCACTGAAGCTTTCTTT. Its protein is CASSGSHGRVTEAFF.

The V and J genes are TRBV29-1 and TRBJ1-5; D not resolved. With 4 bases removed from V and 3 bases from J, the gap between germline ends came to 7 bases. The length of the CDR3 is 12 residues. The V gene's germline CDR1 is SQVTM and CDR2 ANQGSEA. DNA for the CDR3: TGCAGCGTTGGGGCAGACAATCAGCCCCAGCATTTT. Translating it yields CSVGADNQPQHF. The full variable domain, in which reference TRBV29-1 and TRBJ1-5 provide the parts outside the CDR3, is SAVISQKPSRDICQRGTSLTIQCQVDSQVTMMFWYRQQPGQSLTLIATANQGSEATYESGFVIDKFPISRPNLTFSTLTVSNMSPEDSSIYLCSVGADNQPQHFGDGTRLSIL.

This clone was seen more than once but under ten times. V gene TRBV6-5 combines with J gene TRBJ1-1; perhaps TRBD1 as D (5 bases). Trimming took 1 base from V and 6 from J, leaving 9 bases between them. CDR1 and CDR2 from the germline V gene are MNHEY and SVGAGI. CDR3 size: 13 residues. The CDR3 nucleotides read TGTGCCAGCAGTTACTTTCAGGGCTCTGAAGCTTTCTTT. It yields the protein CASSYFQGSEAFF.

The chain is built from TRBV6-2 or TRBV6-3 and TRBJ2-4; D gene uncertain. Germline V gene sequence: CDR1 MNHEY, CDR2 SVGEGT. The CDR3 has 13 amino acids. With 4 bases removed from V and 5 bases from J, the gap between germline ends came to 9 bases. The CDR3 region has the DNA TGTGCCAGCAGTTGGTCAGGCCAAAACATTCAGTACTTC. Translating it yields CASSWSGQNIQYF.

The V gene is TRBV27, the J gene TRBJ1-2, with unresolved D. Germline CDR1 reads MNHEY; CDR2 reads SMNVEV (reference sequence). V was clipped by 4 bases and J by 4 bases, with 13 bases between them. The CDR3 is 14 amino acids. The DNA of the CDR3 is TGTGCCAGCAGTTCCCGGACGGGAATCTATGGCTACACCTTC. Its protein is CASSSRTGIYGYTF.

The rearrangement uses TRBV9 and TRBJ2-2; 7 bases line up with TRBD2. V lost 0 bases to trimming and J lost 7 bases; unmatched junction nucleotides: 9. The CDR3 spans 16 residues. CDR1 is SGDLS and CDR2 is YYNGEE in the germline V gene. DNA of the CDR3: TGTGCCAGCAGCGTAGAGGTGGGAGGGCCGATCGGGGAGCTGTTTTTT. It codes for CASSVEVGGPIGELFF.